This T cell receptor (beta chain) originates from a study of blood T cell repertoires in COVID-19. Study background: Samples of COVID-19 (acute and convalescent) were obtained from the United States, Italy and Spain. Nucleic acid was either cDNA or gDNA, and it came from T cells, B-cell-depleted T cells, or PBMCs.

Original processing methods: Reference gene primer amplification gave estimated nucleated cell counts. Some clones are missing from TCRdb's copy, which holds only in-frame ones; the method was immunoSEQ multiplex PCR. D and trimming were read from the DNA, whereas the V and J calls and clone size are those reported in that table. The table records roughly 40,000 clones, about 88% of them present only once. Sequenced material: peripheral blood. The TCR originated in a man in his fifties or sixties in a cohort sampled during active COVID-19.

This CDR3 is CASSPRRGPRDEQFF. CDR3 nucleotides: TGTGCCAGCAGTCCCCGCAGGGGTCCCCGGGATGAGCAGTTCTTC. The chain has TRBV6-5 and TRBJ2-1; weak D call: TRBD1 (6 bases). V gave up 5 bases and J gave up 8 bases, with 19 bases separating them. The germline V gene encodes CDR1 MNHEY and CDR2 SVGAGI. There are 15 residues in the CDR3.